This T cell receptor (beta chain) was recovered during a study of regulatory T cells in long-lasting Graves disease. Study-wide points: TRBV28, TRBJ1-2 and TRBJ2-5 were favored in persistent disease. The study examined only peripheral blood, not thyroid tissue.

Described time point: persistent/refractory GD, antithyroid drugs over 5 years with positive TRAb. There was RNA extracted from PBMCs, and the TCR library was made from it. Arm-PCR of CDR3 regions with iRepertoire HTBI primers generated TCR beta libraries. A single record per CDR3 protein comes from TCRdb applying MiXCR to the multiplex PCR reads. This sample has 400,000 to 500,000 distinct CDR3 sequences, with around 21% found just once. CDR1 DFQATT and CDR2 SNEGSKA come from the germline V gene (reference sequence). This CDR3 has 14 residues. Trimming pared 2 bases from V and 0 bases from J, leaving 11 bases between. Comments on this clonotype: The antigen is undetermined.

The source of this sequence is a female donor with Graves disease. The chain employs TRBV20-1 and TRBJ2-7; D is perhaps TRBD2 (5 bases). The material was peripheral blood mononuclear cells (PBMCs), obtained when the disease was refractory, from a patient treated with antithyroid drugs. CDR3 protein: CSARRRVSSYEQYF. The DNA for the CDR3 is TGCAGTGCTAGAAGGCGGGTCAGCTCCTACGAGCAGTACTTC.